The source of this T cell receptor beta chain is a study of blood T cell repertoires in COVID-19. Study context: The origin of the acute and convalescent COVID-19 samples was the United States, Italy and Spain.

Authors' methods: The assay estimated nucleated cells by amplifying reference gene primers. Sequencing used immunoSEQ multiplex PCR; TCRdb keeps in-frame clones, though not all of them. Clone size and the V and J calls come from that table; the DNA yielded D and trimming. The sample consists of roughly 320,000 clones, 70% to 90% of them appearing once. With V trimmed by 3 bases and J by 9 bases, 9 bases remained unmatched. The CDR3 totals 14 residues. CDR1 and CDR2 from the germline V gene are LNHDA and SQIVND (reference sequence). J is TRBJ2-3 and V is TRBV19, with TRBD2 matching 7 bases. Input material: peripheral blood. This sequence was found in a woman aged 45-60 years with COVID-19, enrolled during active disease. CDR3 amino acids: CASSISGGRGTQYF. As DNA, the CDR3 is TGTGCCAGTAGTATTTCGGGCGGGAGAGGCACGCAGTATTTT. Together with reference TRBV19 and TRBJ2-3, the CDR3 gives the full variable domain: DGGITQSPKYLFRKEGQNVTLSCEQNLNHDAMYWYRQDPGQGLRLIYYSQIVNDFQKGDIAEGYSVSREKKESFPLTVTSAQKNPTAFYLCASSISGGRGTQYFGPGTRLTVL.